These 28 T cell receptor beta chains came from one sample sequenced in a study of blood T cell repertoires in COVID-19. Profiled with immunoSEQ multiplex PCR; TCRdb holds only in-frame clones, not every one. The table lists approximately 180,000 clones, 60% to 80% of them singletons, with 17% in the top ten. Sequenced: PBMCs or T cells enriched from blood (not recorded which). The source is a woman in her 50s who had recovered from COVID-19.

This rearrangement joins TRBV7-2 to TRBJ2-7; 14 bases align to TRBD2. Germline trimming cut 5 bases from V and 4 bases from J; bases unmatched to any gene: 13. Germline CDR1 is SGHTA and CDR2 is FQGNSA. The CDR3 has 18 residues. In DNA, the CDR3 is TGTGCCAGCAGCGGGGGACTAGCGGGAGACGGGGGCGGGTACGAGCAGTACTTC. Its protein product is CASSGGLAGDGGGYEQYF.

J is TRBJ2-1 and V is TRBV6-1; TRBD2 matches 12 bases. V trimming: 3 bases; J trimming: 4 bases; junction bases outside the gene matches: 4. Germline CDR1 is MNHNS and CDR2 is SASEGT. The CDR3 has 16 residues. The CDR3 sequence is CASSDLTSGRYNEQFF. In DNA form, the CDR3 reads TGTGCCAGCAGTGACCTCACTAGCGGGAGGTACAATGAGCAGTTCTTC.

The rearrangement uses TRBV28 and TRBJ1-2; D not resolved. Trimming cost V 8 bases and J 3 bases, with 31 bases left between them. The germline V gene has CDR1 MDHEN and CDR2 SYDVKM. The CDR3 loop spans 19 amino acids. CDR3 nucleotide sequence: TGTGCCAGCCTTTCTGGATTTATGATTACAGAATCCTCTTACTATGGCTACACCTTC. This translates into CASLSGFMITESSYYGYTF.

The table lists this clone with a count of one. The chain recombines TRBV3-1 (or the pseudogene TRBV3-2) with TRBJ1-2, with 7 bases identical to TRBD1. CDR3 length: 12 residues. CDR1 LGHDT and CDR2 YNNKEL come from the germline V gene (reference sequence). V was clipped by 1 base and J by 8 bases; unmatched bases: 1. CDR3 sequence reads: CASSQVGQGYTF. The CDR3 region has the DNA TGTGCCAGCAGCCAAGTGGGACAGGGCTACACCTTC.

This clone was seen once. The CDR3 region is CASSRGTGGGYTF. The CDR3 nucleotides read TGTGCCAGCAGCCGAGGGACAGGAGGTGGCTACACCTTC. The gene calls are TRBV11-1 and TRBJ1-2, with 8 positions matching TRBD1. The germline V gene has CDR1 SGHAT and CDR2 FQDESV (reference sequence). V lost 5 bases, J lost 7 bases, and 6 bases stayed unmatched. CDR3 length equals 13 residues.

The V gene is TRBV4-1, the J gene TRBJ2-5; D remains ambiguous. This CDR3 comprises 16 residues. In germline, CDR1 is MGHRA, CDR2 YSYEKL. V was cut by 1 base and J by 5 bases, with 17 bases left in between. DNA for the CDR3: TGCGCCAGCAGCCAAGGATCCCCCCAATGGCTCGAGACCCAGTACTTC. This codes for CASSQGSPQWLETQYF.

The chain is built from TRBV4-2 and TRBJ2-6; D gene unclear. Germline CDR1 reads LGHNA; CDR2 reads YNFKEQ. CDR3 size: 17 residues. V was clipped by 0 bases and J by 0 bases, with 9 bases between them. In DNA, the CDR3 is TGTGCCAGCAGCCAAGATTGGGCTAACTCTGGGGCCAACGTCCTGACTTTC. Translating it yields CASSQDWANSGANVLTF.

This chain connects TRBV7-3 to TRBJ2-3; D ambiguous. This CDR3 comprises 14 residues. Per germline, CDR1 SGHTA and CDR2 FQGTGA. Between the trimmed V and J ends, which lost 3 bases and 0 bases, there was a span of 7 bases. In DNA, the CDR3 is TGTGCCAGCAGCTTTGGTGGCAGCACAGATACGCAGTATTTT. As protein: CASSFGGSTDTQYF.

This clone came up a few times. The chain couples TRBV9 to TRBJ2-5; no reliable D call. Germline loops: CDR1 SGDLS, CDR2 YYNGEE. CDR3 length: 14 amino acids. The germline V and J ends were trimmed by 0 bases and 1 base, with 7 bases remaining between them. Here the CDR3 DNA reads TGTGCCAGCAGCGTAGATAGATTCCAAGAGACCCAGTACTTC. Amino acids: CASSVDRFQETQYF.

This chain links TRBV5-1 with TRBJ2-3; the match to TRBD2 covers 11 bases. The CDR3 spans 15 residues. The germline V gene encodes CDR1 SGHRS and CDR2 YFSETQ. The V and J ends lost 4 bases and 9 bases, in that order; junction bases with no gene match: 10. CDR3 in DNA: TGCGCCAGCAGCACAAACCTAGCGGGAGGTCCAACGCAGTATTTT. Protein: CASSTNLAGGPTQYF. Together with reference TRBV5-1 and TRBJ2-3, the CDR3 gives the full variable domain: KAGVTQTPRYLIKTRGQQVTLSCSPISGHRSVSWYQQTPGQGLQFLFEYFSETQRNKGNFPGRFSGRQFSNSRSEMNVSTLELGDSALYLCASSTNLAGGPTQYFGPGTRLTVL.

The V and J genes are TRBV19 and TRBJ2-7; 7 bases match TRBD2. The CDR3 is 16 residues long. V trimming: 9 bases; J trimming: 0 bases; junction bases outside the gene matches: 14. CDR1 and CDR2 from the germline V gene are LNHDA and SQIVND (reference sequence). The CDR3 sequence: CASSHGRQTSSYEQYF. Here the CDR3 DNA reads TGTGCCAGCTCGCACGGGAGGCAGACGAGCTCCTACGAGCAGTACTTC.

V usage is TRBV4-2 and J usage is TRBJ1-4, with D perhaps TRBD1 (5 bases). The germline V gene has CDR1 LGHNA and CDR2 YNFKEQ. There are 16 residues in the CDR3. Deletions cut 0 bases from V and 3 bases from J, with 11 bases between. The CDR3 here is CASSQDGGTSNEKLFF. DNA of the CDR3: TGTGCCAGCAGCCAAGACGGGGGGACCTCTAATGAAAAACTGTTTTTT.

This clone was recorded once. The chain has TRBV30 and TRBJ2-5; unclear D gene. The CDR3 runs 12 residues. The germline CDR1 and CDR2 sequences are GTSNPN and SVGIG (reference sequence). Trimming stripped 2 bases from V and 5 bases from J, with 9 bases between. The CDR3 DNA reads TGTGCCTGGAGTCTTAGCCCGGAGACCCAGTACTTC. Translated: CAWSLSPETQYF.

V is TRBV27 and J is TRBJ2-1; the match to TRBD2 covers 8 bases. J gave up 8 bases and V 7 bases, and 19 bases lay outside the gene matches. Germline values: CDR1 MNHEY, CDR2 SMNVEV (reference sequence). This CDR3 contains 17 residues. CDR3 sequence reads: CASKRMVAGPSGDEQFF. Written as DNA, the CDR3 is TGTGCCAGCAAGAGAATGGTAGCGGGACCCTCCGGGGATGAGCAGTTCTTC.

This clone was counted only a few times. The rearrangement links TRBV19 to TRBJ2-2, with D perhaps TRBD2 (6 bases). The CDR3 extends over 14 amino acids. Germline loops: CDR1 LNHDA, CDR2 SQIVND (reference sequence). Trimming took 7 bases from V and 5 from J, leaving 14 bases between them. The CDR3 reads CASNMWAGTGELFF. CDR3 in DNA: TGTGCCAGTAATATGTGGGCGGGAACCGGGGAGCTGTTTTTT. Together with reference TRBV19 and TRBJ2-2, the CDR3 gives the full variable domain: DGGITQSPKYLFRKEGQNVTLSCEQNLNHDAMYWYRQDPGQGLRLIYYSQIVNDFQKGDIAEGYSVSREKKESFPLTVTSAQKNPTAFYLCASNMWAGTGELFFGEGSRLTVL.

V and J are TRBV3-1 (or the pseudogene TRBV3-2) and TRBJ1-4; D perhaps matches TRBD1 (6 bases). Germline V CDR1 and CDR2: LGHDT, YNNKEL (reference sequence). The CDR3 length is 15 residues. The V and J ends lost 1 base and 5 bases respectively, with 11 bases between them. CDR3 sequence: CASSQGGGANEKLFF. As DNA, the CDR3 is TGTGCCAGCAGCCAAGGTGGGGGGGCAAATGAAAAACTGTTTTTT.

The chain recombines TRBV29-1 with TRBJ1-1; tentatively, D is TRBD1 (6 bases). Trimming removed 3 bases from V and 5 bases from J, with 22 bases in between. Germline loops: CDR1 SQVTM, CDR2 ANQGSEA. This CDR3 spans 16 amino acids. CDR3 nucleotides: TGCAGCGTTGAGGGGGCTTCCTTGGGGTCTTGGACTGAAGCTTTCTTT. Translating it yields CSVEGASLGSWTEAFF.

The chain joins TRBV15 to TRBJ2-5, with 7 bases identical to TRBD1. After removal of 0 bases from V and 7 bases from J, the junction contained 11 bases not matched to a gene. This CDR3 is built from 16 residues. The V gene's germline CDR1 is LNHNV and CDR2 YYDKDF (reference sequence). As DNA, the CDR3 is TGTGCCACCAGCAGAGAAGGTGGCAGGGGGTGGGGGACCCAGTACTTC. Protein sequence: CATSREGGRGWGTQYF.

The chain has TRBV4-1 and TRBJ2-1, with TRBD1 matching over 7 bases. J lost 9 bases, V lost 0 bases, and 17 bases had no gene match. Germline values: CDR1 MGHRA, CDR2 YSYEKL. There are 18 residues in the CDR3. Here the CDR3 DNA reads TGCGCCAGCAGCCAAGAATTTTTAGGGCAGTCAGGGGGTATTGAGCAGTTCTTC. It specifies CASSQEFLGQSGGIEQFF.

The gene calls are TRBV5-6 and TRBJ1-5; D may be TRBD1 (5 bases). V dropped 5 bases and J dropped 6 bases, with 18 bases sitting between them. Germline loops: CDR1 SGHDT, CDR2 YYEEEE. The CDR3 extends over 15 amino acids. This CDR3 is CASSTIGARRQPQHF. DNA for the CDR3: TGTGCCAGCAGTACAATAGGGGCCCGTCGTCAGCCCCAGCATTTT.

The genes are TRBV30 and TRBJ2-7, with TRBD1 matching 10 bases. V gave up 5 bases and J gave up 4 bases; unmatched junction bases: 8. This CDR3 is built from 14 residues. Germline V gene sequence: CDR1 GTSNPN, CDR2 SVGIG (reference sequence). CDR3 DNA sequence: TGTGCCTGGGTTCAGGGACAGGGGTTTTACGAGCAGTACTTC. Translation gives CAWVQGQGFYEQYF.

The rearrangement links TRBV14 to TRBJ2-7, with D perhaps matching TRBD1 (5 bases). This CDR3 contains 16 residues. Germline assignment: CDR1 SGHDN and CDR2 FVKESK. V lost 0 bases and J lost 2, with 14 bases in between. CDR3 protein: CASSQDHTQGPYEQYF. The CDR3 DNA reads TGTGCCAGCAGCCAAGATCACACCCAGGGTCCCTACGAGCAGTACTTC.

The chain recombines TRBV7-3 with TRBJ2-3; 7 bases agree with TRBD2. Per germline, CDR1 SGHTA and CDR2 FQGTGA. The ends lost 5 bases at V and 4 bases at J; junction bases unmatched: 12. The CDR3 runs to 16 residues. This CDR3 reads CASSPHSGEGPDTQYF. The CDR3 coding sequence is TGTGCCAGCAGCCCACACAGCGGGGAAGGGCCAGATACGCAGTATTTT.

In DNA form, the CDR3 reads TGTGCCAGCAGCCGACAGGGGTTCGGAAACACCATATATTTT. Translating it yields CASSRQGFGNTIYF. V and J are TRBV7-9 and TRBJ1-3; TRBD1 matches 8 bases. V was pared by 5 bases and J by 4 bases, with 4 bases of the junction left unmatched. The length of the CDR3 is 14 residues. Germline lookup yields CDR1 SEHNR and CDR2 FQNEAQ (reference sequence). Drawing the rest from reference TRBV7-9 and TRBJ1-3, the complete variable domain is DTGVSQNPRHKITKRGQNVTFRCDPISEHNRLYWYRQTLGQGPEFLTYFQNEAQLEKSRLLSDRFSAERPKGSFSTLEIQRTEQGDSAMYLCASSRQGFGNTIYFGEGSWLTVV.

V gene TRBV29-1 combines with J gene TRBJ2-7; 9 bases are shared with TRBD2. Germline V gene lookup returns CDR1 SQVTM and CDR2 ANQGSEA. J lost 2 bases, V lost 5 bases, and 7 bases had no gene match. The CDR3 is made up of 14 amino acids. This CDR3 is CSVRGAGGPYEQYF. In DNA, the CDR3 is TGCAGCGTTAGGGGGGCGGGAGGGCCCTACGAGCAGTACTTC.

V and J are TRBV11-2 and TRBJ1-3; D is unresolved. The CDR3 consists of 15 residues. Looked up from germline, CDR1 is SGHAT and CDR2 is FQNNGV. V lost 5 bases and J 4 bases, leaving 15 bases between the germline ends. The CDR3 sequence: CASSQQAAVGNTIYF. The CDR3 DNA reads as TGTGCCAGCAGCCAGCAGGCCGCCGTCGGAAACACCATATATTTT.

This clone was observed once. The chain's CDR3 is CASSPLLIGTNSYEQYF. The CDR3 DNA reads as TGTGCCAGCAGCCCGCTCCTTATAGGGACAAACTCCTACGAGCAGTACTTC. The V gene is TRBV7-6, the J gene TRBJ2-7; TRBD1 might be the D (6 bases). Germline assignment: CDR1 SGHVS and CDR2 FNYEAQ. Trimming shortened V by 5 bases and J by 0 bases, and 20 bases separated the two germline ends. CDR3 length equals 17 residues.

The V call is TRBV6-5, the J call TRBJ2-1; D may be TRBD1 (8 bases). The germline V and J ends were trimmed by 6 bases and 2 bases, with 14 bases remaining between them. The CDR3 has 15 residues. Germline assignment: CDR1 MNHEY and CDR2 SVGAGI. CDR3 region: CASSLQGGPYNEQFF. The CDR3 coding sequence is TGTGCCAGCAGCCTACAGGGGGGGCCCTACAATGAGCAGTTCTTC.